Below, 19 T cell receptor beta chains from the same sample are listed, as sequenced in a study of T cell responses to AZD1222 COVID-19 vaccine (dated by TCRdb to the early 2020s). Libraries were prepared through the immunoSEQ multiplex PCR assay. TCRdb holds this immuneACCESS table with in-frame rearrangements only. Some clones are missing; in checked studies, unresolved V genes explain under half, and the rest has no known cause. The sample profile shows 150,000 to 200,000 clones; roughly 88% of them were found once. In total, the top ten clones hold roughly 7.7% of the sample. The sample's time point, from its label and the paper: baseline before first vaccination. Specimen: peripheral blood, collected on day 0 of AZD1222 vaccination. The receptors come from an adult in good health.

This clone was seen more than once but under ten times. This chain connects TRBV9 to TRBJ2-4, with a possible D match to TRBD1 (6 bases). Trimming removed 4 bases from V and 7 bases from J, with 21 bases in between. The germline CDR1 and CDR2 sequences are SGDLS and YYNGEE. The CDR3 has 16 residues. The DNA for the CDR3 is TGTGCCAGCAGCAGCGGACAGTTTGGCCTCGGGAACATTCAGTACTTC. Translated, it gives CASSSGQFGLGNIQYF.

V usage is TRBV6-5 and J usage is TRBJ2-1; no clear D. Deletions cut 10 bases from V and 8 bases from J, with 15 bases between. Germline CDR1 MNHEY, CDR2 SVGAGI. The CDR3 runs 12 residues. CDR3 in DNA: TGTGCCACCATCAGTACGGGCGATGAGCAGTTCTTC. Its protein product is CATISTGDEQFF.

The rearrangement links TRBV7-9 to TRBJ1-5; D is undetermined. The CDR3 extends over 12 amino acids. The germline V gene encodes CDR1 SEHNR and CDR2 FQNEAQ (reference sequence). V was shortened by 2 bases and J by 4 bases, with 3 bases between the two germline ends. The CDR3 region has the DNA TGTGCCAGCAGCTTATCAAATCAGCCCCAGCATTTT. Translation: CASSLSNQPQHF.

The CDR3, as DNA: TGTGCCAGCAGTCGGGCGATGAATCAGCCCCAGCATTTT. Its translation is CASSRAMNQPQHF. This chain connects TRBV6-2 or TRBV6-3 to TRBJ1-5, with D unresolved. Germline assignment: CDR1 MNHEY and CDR2 SVGEGT. Trimming pared 5 bases from V and 4 bases from J, leaving 9 bases between. The length of the CDR3 is 13 residues.

The CDR3 DNA follows: TGTGCCTGGAGTGGCCAGGGACGCGGAAACACCATATATTTT. Amino acids: CAWSGQGRGNTIYF. The chain is built from TRBV30 and TRBJ1-3; weak D call: TRBD1 (5 bases). The germline V and J ends were trimmed by 1 base and 4 bases, with 11 bases remaining between them. Germline lookup yields CDR1 GTSNPN and CDR2 SVGIG (reference sequence). The CDR3 length is 14 residues. The whole variable domain, remainder taken from reference TRBV30 and TRBJ1-3, is SQTIHQWPATLVQPVGSPLSLECTVEGTSNPNLYWYRQAAGRGLQLLFYSVGIGQISSEVPQNLSASRPQDRQFILSSKKLLLSDSGFYLCAWSGQGRGNTIYFGEGSWLTVV.

This chain connects TRBV28 to TRBJ1-2; D perhaps matches TRBD1 (5 bases). The ends were cut back, 6 bases at V and 7 bases at J, with 15 bases in the middle. The CDR3 is 13 residues long. From germline, CDR1 is MDHEN and CDR2 SYDVKM. CDR3 region: CASSPQGFGGYTF. CDR3 nucleotides: TGTGCCAGCAGCCCCCAGGGTTTTGGTGGCTACACCTTC.

The CDR3 sequence is CSVAAGGVANEKLFF. DNA of the CDR3: TGCAGCGTGGCAGCAGGGGGCGTAGCTAATGAAAAACTGTTTTTT. J is TRBJ1-4 and V is TRBV29-1, with 8 bases aligning to TRBD1. With 6 bases clipped from V and 3 bases from J, the junction kept 9 bases outside the gene matches. Germline CDR1 SQVTM, CDR2 ANQGSEA. The CDR3 runs 15 residues.

The V call is TRBV14, the J call TRBJ2-5, with 9 bases that match TRBD2. This CDR3 has 13 amino acids. The V and J ends lost 4 bases and 4 bases, in that order; junction bases with no gene match: 1. Germline loops: CDR1 SGHDN, CDR2 FVKESK. In DNA form, the CDR3 reads TGTGCCAGCAGCCGCGGGGGGGGAGAGACCCAGTACTTC. It is translated as CASSRGGGETQYF.

The V and J genes are TRBV27 and TRBJ1-5, with D unclear. With 5 bases removed from V and 3 bases from J, the gap between germline ends came to 11 bases. Germline CDR1 reads MNHEY; CDR2 reads SMNVEV (reference sequence). The CDR3 consists of 14 residues. The CDR3 sequence is CASSPIKDNQPQHF. The CDR3 DNA reads TGTGCCAGCAGTCCTATAAAGGACAATCAGCCCCAGCATTTT.

The chain carries TRBV2 and TRBJ1-2; TRBD1 is a possible D gene (5 bases). V shed 6 bases and J shed 4 bases, with 9 bases lying between them. This CDR3 is built from 12 residues. From germline, CDR1 is SNHLY and CDR2 FYNNEI. The CDR3 loop reads CASRGDAYGYTF. The CDR3 coding sequence is TGTGCCAGCAGAGGGGACGCCTATGGCTACACCTTC.

The chain uses TRBV7-9 and TRBJ1-1, with D perhaps TRBD1 (6 bases). CDR1 is SEHNR and CDR2 is FQNEAQ in the germline V gene (reference sequence). V was shortened by 1 base and J by 4 bases, with 19 bases between the two germline ends. The CDR3 is 17 amino acids. Here the CDR3 reads CASSLGWDNPQGTEAFF. CDR3 DNA: TGTGCCAGCAGCTTAGGCTGGGACAACCCTCAAGGCACTGAAGCTTTCTTT.

The chain carries TRBV6-5 and TRBJ2-1; no reliable D call. The CDR3 runs 14 residues. Germline CDR1 is MNHEY and CDR2 is SVGAGI. V lost 6 bases, J lost 2 bases, and 11 bases lay in between. In nucleotides, the CDR3 is TGTGCCAGCAGGAGGCTGGATACCTACAATGAGCAGTTCTTC. Protein product: CASRRLDTYNEQFF.

The chain couples TRBV27 to TRBJ2-3; 10 bases fit TRBD1. This CDR3 region has 14 residues. The V and J ends lost 4 bases and 7 bases, in that order; junction bases with no gene match: 5. Germline CDR1 MNHEY, CDR2 SMNVEV (reference sequence). The CDR3 nucleotides are TGTGCCAGCAGTTCAGGACAGGGGGGTAATACGCAGTATTTT. Translating it yields CASSSGQGGNTQYF.

The chain recombines TRBV18 with TRBJ2-6, with D perhaps being TRBD1 or TRBD2 (5 bases each). This CDR3 contains 14 residues. Germline V gene data show CDR1 as KGHSH and CDR2 as LQKENI. V gave up 6 bases and J gave up 4 bases, with 10 bases separating them. The CDR3 sequence is CASSRGEGANVLTF. The CDR3 nucleotides are TGTGCCAGCTCCCGGGGCGAGGGGGCCAACGTCCTGACTTTC.

The chain links TRBV7-8 to TRBJ2-7; 8 nucleotides line up with TRBD2. This CDR3 is built from 17 residues. CDR1 is SGHVS and CDR2 is FQNEAQ in the germline V gene. The V gene end was trimmed by 4 bases and the J gene end by 6 bases; junction bases not matched to a gene: 17. This CDR3 reads CASSWLGGGTRIGEQYF. The CDR3 nucleotides read TGTGCCAGCAGCTGGCTCGGAGGGGGGACTAGGATAGGCGAGCAGTACTTC.

This clone came up once. V usage is TRBV6-2 or TRBV6-3 and J usage is TRBJ2-2; D perhaps matches TRBD2 (6 bases). CDR1 is MNHEY and CDR2 is SVGEGT in the germline V gene. The CDR3 sequence is 16 residues long. V shed 6 bases and J shed 5 bases, with 19 bases lying between them. The CDR3 protein is CASSALPGGWTGELFF. The CDR3, as DNA: TGTGCCAGCAGCGCTCTTCCCGGAGGGTGGACCGGGGAGCTGTTTTTT.

The chain combines TRBV29-1 with TRBJ1-3; D possibly corresponds to TRBD1 (6 bases). V was clipped by 7 bases and J by 0 bases, with 10 bases between them. The CDR3 sequence is 13 residues long. Germline V gives CDR1 SQVTM, CDR2 ANQGSEA. This CDR3 is CSAEQGSGNTIYF. The CDR3 region has the DNA TGCAGCGCCGAACAGGGCTCTGGAAACACCATATATTTT.

The V and J genes are TRBV28 and TRBJ2-1; 8 bases fit TRBD2. V shed 6 bases and J 4 bases; nucleotides not matched to a gene: 8. This CDR3 contains 15 residues. Germline CDR1 and CDR2: MDHEN and SYDVKM. CDR3 DNA sequence: TGTGCCAGCAGCCCGGGGGGGGGACCTTACAATGAGCAGTTCTTC. Amino acids: CASSPGGGPYNEQFF.

Written as DNA, the CDR3 is TGCGCCAGCAGCGTGGGGCAAGAGACCCAGTACTTC. Translated, it gives CASSVGQETQYF. The chain combines TRBV5-1 with TRBJ2-5; D remains unclear. V lost 4 bases, J lost 2 bases, and 6 bases lay in between. In germline, CDR1 is SGHRS, CDR2 YFSETQ. The CDR3 is 12 amino acids.